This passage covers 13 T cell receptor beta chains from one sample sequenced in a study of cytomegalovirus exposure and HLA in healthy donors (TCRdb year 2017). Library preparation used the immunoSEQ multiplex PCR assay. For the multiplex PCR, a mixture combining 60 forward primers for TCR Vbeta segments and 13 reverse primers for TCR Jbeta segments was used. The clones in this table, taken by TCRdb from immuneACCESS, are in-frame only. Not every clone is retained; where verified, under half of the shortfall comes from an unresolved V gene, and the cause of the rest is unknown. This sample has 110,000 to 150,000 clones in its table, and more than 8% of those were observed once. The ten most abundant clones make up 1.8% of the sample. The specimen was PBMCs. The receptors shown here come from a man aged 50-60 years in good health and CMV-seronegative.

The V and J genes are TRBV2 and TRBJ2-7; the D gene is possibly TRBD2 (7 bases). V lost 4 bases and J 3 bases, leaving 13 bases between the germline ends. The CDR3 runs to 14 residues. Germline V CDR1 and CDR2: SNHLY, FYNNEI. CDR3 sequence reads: CASSAVGGGYEQYF. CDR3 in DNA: TGTGCCAGCAGTGCGGTGGGAGGGGGCTACGAGCAGTACTTC.

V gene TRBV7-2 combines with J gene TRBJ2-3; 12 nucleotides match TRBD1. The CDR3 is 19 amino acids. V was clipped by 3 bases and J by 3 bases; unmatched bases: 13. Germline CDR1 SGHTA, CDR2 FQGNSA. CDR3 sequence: CASSFPRDRGRRETDTQYF. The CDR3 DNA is TGTGCCAGCAGCTTCCCCCGGGACAGGGGGCGTAGAGAAACAGATACGCAGTATTTT.

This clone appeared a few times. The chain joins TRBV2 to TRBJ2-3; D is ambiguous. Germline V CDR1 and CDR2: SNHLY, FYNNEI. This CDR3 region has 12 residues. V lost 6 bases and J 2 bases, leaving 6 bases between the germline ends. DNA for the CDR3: TGTGCCAGCAGGAGATACACAGATACGCAGTATTTT. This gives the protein CASRRYTDTQYF.

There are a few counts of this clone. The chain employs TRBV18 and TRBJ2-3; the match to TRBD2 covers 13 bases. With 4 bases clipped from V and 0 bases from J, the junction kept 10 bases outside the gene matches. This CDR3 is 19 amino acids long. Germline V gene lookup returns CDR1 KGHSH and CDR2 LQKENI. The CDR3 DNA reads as TGTGCCAGCTCACTTGCCGGGACTAGCGGGGTTAAAAGCACAGATACGCAGTATTTT. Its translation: CASSLAGTSGVKSTDTQYF.

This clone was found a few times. The CDR3 nucleotides read TGCGCCAGCAGCCAACTTCTAGCGGGAGTCTACGAGCAGTACTTC. Its protein product is CASSQLLAGVYEQYF. The chain carries TRBV4-1 and TRBJ2-7, with 10 positions matching TRBD2. Germline V gene lookup returns CDR1 MGHRA and CDR2 YSYEKL. The CDR3 has 15 residues. Trimming took 2 bases from V and 3 from J; bases not matched to a gene: 4.

CDR3 in DNA: TGCGCCAGCAGGCCCAACAGGGGGGCCTACGAGCAGTACTTC. The encoded protein is CASRPNRGAYEQYF. The V and J genes are TRBV5-1 and TRBJ2-7; 8 nucleotides align to TRBD1. With V trimmed by 5 bases and J by 2 bases, 6 bases remained unmatched. Germline V lookup: CDR1 SGHRS, CDR2 YFSETQ. The CDR3 runs 14 residues.

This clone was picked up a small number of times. The CDR3 sequence is CASSLNRGLELDGYTF. The CDR3 DNA follows: TGTGCCAGCAGCTTAAACAGGGGGCTTGAGTTGGATGGCTACACCTTC. This chain joins TRBV7-9 and TRBJ1-2; 9 nucleotides line up with TRBD1. The CDR3 runs to 16 residues. CDR1 and CDR2 from the germline V gene are SEHNR and FQNEAQ (reference sequence). V shed 2 bases, J shed 6 bases, and the junction held 10 bases outside the gene matches.

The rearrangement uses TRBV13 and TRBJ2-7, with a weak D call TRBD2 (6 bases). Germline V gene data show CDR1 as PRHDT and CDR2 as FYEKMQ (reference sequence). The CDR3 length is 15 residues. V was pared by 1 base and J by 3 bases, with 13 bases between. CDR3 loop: CASSLVSGDFYEQYF. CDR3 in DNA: TGTGCCAGCAGCTTAGTGTCGGGGGATTTCTACGAGCAGTACTTC.

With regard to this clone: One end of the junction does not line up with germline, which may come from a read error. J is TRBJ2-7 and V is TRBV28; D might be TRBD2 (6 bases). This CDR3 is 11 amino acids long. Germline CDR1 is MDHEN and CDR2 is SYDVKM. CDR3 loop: CASRRMGWEAF. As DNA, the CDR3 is TGTGCCAGCAGGCGCATGGGGTGGGAGGCCTTC.

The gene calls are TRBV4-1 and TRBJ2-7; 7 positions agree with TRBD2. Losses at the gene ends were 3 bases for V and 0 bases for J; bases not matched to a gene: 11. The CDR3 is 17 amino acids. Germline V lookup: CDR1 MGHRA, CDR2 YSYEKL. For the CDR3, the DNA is TGCGCCAGCAGCCAGGGCCAGGTTAGCGGGCTCTCCTACGAGCAGTACTTC. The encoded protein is CASSQGQVSGLSYEQYF.

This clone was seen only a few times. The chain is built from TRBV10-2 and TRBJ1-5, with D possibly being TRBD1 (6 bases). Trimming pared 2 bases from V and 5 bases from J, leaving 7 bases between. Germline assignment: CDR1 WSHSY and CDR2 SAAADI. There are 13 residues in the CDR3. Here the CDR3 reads CASSERGYQPQHF. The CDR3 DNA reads TGCGCCAGCAGTGAGAGGGGGTATCAGCCCCAGCATTTT.

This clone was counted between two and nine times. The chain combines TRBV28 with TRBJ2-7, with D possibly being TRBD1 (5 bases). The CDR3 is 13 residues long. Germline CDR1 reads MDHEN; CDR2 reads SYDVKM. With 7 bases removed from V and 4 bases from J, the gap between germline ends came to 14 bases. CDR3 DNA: TGTGCCAGCACCCAGGGTAAGGTTTACGAGCAGTACTTC. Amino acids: CASTQGKVYEQYF.

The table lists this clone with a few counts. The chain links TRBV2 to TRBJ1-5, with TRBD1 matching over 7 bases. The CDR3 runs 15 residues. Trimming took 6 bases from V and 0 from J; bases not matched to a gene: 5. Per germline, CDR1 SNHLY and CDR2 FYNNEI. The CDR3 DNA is TGTGCCAGCAGCAGGGACAGCAATAGCAATCAGCCCCAGCATTTT. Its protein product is CASSRDSNSNQPQHF.